This is a list of T cell receptor beta chains from one sample in a study of cytomegalovirus exposure and HLA in healthy donors. Sequencing was performed with immunoSEQ multiplex PCR; in TCRdb, only in-frame clones are kept and a portion is missing. The sample includes 110,000 to 150,000 clones, roughly 80% of them seen just once. The material sequenced was PBMCs. These receptor sequences come from a man aged 40-49 years in good health and CMV-seronegative. Each CDR3 is given with its conserved first and last residue. The order of the fields is V gene, clone size, J gene, D gene, CDR3 protein, CDR3 DNA. D genes are given only for firm matches. Clone size is given for some rows only: seen once, a few or many times, or a class if the clone is expanded.

V gene: TRBV27; clone size: .; J gene: TRBJ1-1; D gene: .; CDR3 protein: CASSLLMNTEAFF; CDR3 DNA: TGTGCCAGCAGTTTACTTATGAACACTGAAGCTTTCTTT
V gene: TRBV29-1; clone size: .; J gene: TRBJ1-1; D gene: .; CDR3 protein: CSVRDRRIDEAFF; CDR3 DNA: TGCAGCGTTCGTGACAGGCGAATTGATGAAGCTTTCTTT
V gene: TRBV6-5; clone size: once; J gene: TRBJ1-3; D gene: .; CDR3 protein: CASSLLAGRNAIYF; CDR3 DNA: TGTGCCAGCAGTCTGCTAGCCGGGAGAAACGCCATATATTTT
V gene: TRBV6-1; clone size: few; J gene: TRBJ1-1; D gene: TRBD1; CDR3 protein: CASRELTGVTEAFF; CDR3 DNA: TGTGCCAGCAGGGAACTAACAGGGGTCACTGAAGCTTTCTTT
V gene: TRBV27; clone size: .; J gene: TRBJ2-1; D gene: .; CDR3 protein: CASSSTPLEQFF; CDR3 DNA: TGTGCCAGCAGTTCCACTCCCCTCGAGCAGTTCTTC
V gene: TRBV7-2; clone size: .; J gene: TRBJ2-7; D gene: TRBD2; CDR3 protein: CASTGGALEQYF; CDR3 DNA: TGTGCCAGCACCGGGGGGGCCTTGGAGCAGTACTTC
V gene: TRBV27; clone size: .; J gene: TRBJ1-2; D gene: TRBD1; CDR3 protein: CASSPMGDRGRGYTF; CDR3 DNA: TGTGCCAGCAGCCCGATGGGGGACAGGGGGCGCGGCTACACCTTC
V gene: TRBV6-5; clone size: .; J gene: TRBJ1-3; D gene: TRBD1; CDR3 protein: CASSYGSTGGGNTIYF; CDR3 DNA: TGTGCCAGCAGTTACGGCTCGACAGGGGGGGGAAACACCATATATTTT
V gene: TRBV5-1; clone size: .; J gene: TRBJ2-7; D gene: .; CDR3 protein: CASSLEHYSYEQYF; CDR3 DNA: TGCGCCAGCAGCTTGGAGCATTACTCCTACGAGCAGTACTTC
V gene: TRBV13; clone size: once; J gene: TRBJ1-1; D gene: TRBD1; CDR3 protein: CASISRGKGAWGEAFF; CDR3 DNA: TGTGCCAGCATCTCTCGGGGGAAGGGGGCGTGGGGTGAAGCTTTCTTT